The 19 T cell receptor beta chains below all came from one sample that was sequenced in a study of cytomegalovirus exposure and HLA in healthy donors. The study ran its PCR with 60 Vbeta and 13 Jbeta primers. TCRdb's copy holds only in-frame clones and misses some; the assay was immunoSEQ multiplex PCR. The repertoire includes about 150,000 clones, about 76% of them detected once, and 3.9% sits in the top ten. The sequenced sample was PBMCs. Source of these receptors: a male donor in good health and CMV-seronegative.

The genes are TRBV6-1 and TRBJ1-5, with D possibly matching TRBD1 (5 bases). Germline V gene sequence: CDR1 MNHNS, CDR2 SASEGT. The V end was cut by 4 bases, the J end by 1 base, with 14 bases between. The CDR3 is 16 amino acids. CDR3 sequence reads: CASSGGGRGSNQPQHF. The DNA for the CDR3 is TGTGCCAGCAGTGGTGGGGGGAGGGGAAGCAATCAGCCCCAGCATTTT.

CDR3: CASSSYRLSYEQYF. DNA of the CDR3: TGTGCCAGCAGCTCCTACAGGCTCTCCTACGAGCAGTACTTC. The gene calls are TRBV5-6 and TRBJ2-7; D may be TRBD1 (5 bases). The V gene's germline CDR1 is SGHDT and CDR2 YYEEEE. Trimming stripped 3 bases from V and 0 bases from J, with 10 bases between. This CDR3 region has 14 residues.

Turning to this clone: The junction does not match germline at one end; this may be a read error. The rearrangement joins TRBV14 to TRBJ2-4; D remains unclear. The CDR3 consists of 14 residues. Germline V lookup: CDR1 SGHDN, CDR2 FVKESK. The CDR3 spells CASSQPPPWNSQYF. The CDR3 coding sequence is TGTGCCAGCAGCCAACCCCCCCCATGGAACAGTCAGTACTTC.

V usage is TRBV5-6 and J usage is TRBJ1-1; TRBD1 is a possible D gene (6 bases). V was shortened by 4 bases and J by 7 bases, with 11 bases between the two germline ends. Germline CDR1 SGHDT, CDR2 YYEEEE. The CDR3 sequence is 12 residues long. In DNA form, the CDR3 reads TGTGCCAGCAGCCAGGACAGTCTTGAAGCTTTCTTT. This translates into CASSQDSLEAFF. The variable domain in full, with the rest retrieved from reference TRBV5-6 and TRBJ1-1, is DAGVTQSPTHLIKTRGQQVTLRCSPKSGHDTVSWYQQALGQGPQFIFQYYEEEERQRGNFPDRFSGHQFPNYSSELNVNALLLGDSALYLCASSQDSLEAFFGQGTRLTVV.

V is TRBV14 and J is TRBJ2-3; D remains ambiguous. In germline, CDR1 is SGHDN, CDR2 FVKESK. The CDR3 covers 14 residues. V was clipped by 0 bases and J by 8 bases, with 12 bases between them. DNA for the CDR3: TGTGCCAGCAGCCAAGATTGGGCGACGAGTACGCAGTATTTT. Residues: CASSQDWATSTQYF.

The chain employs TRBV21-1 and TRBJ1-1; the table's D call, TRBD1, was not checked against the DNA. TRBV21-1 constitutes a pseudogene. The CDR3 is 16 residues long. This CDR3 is CATSLPSRGLDTEAFF. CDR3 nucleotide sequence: TGTGCCACCTCTCTACCAAGTAGGGGGCTTGACACTGAAGCTTTCTTT.

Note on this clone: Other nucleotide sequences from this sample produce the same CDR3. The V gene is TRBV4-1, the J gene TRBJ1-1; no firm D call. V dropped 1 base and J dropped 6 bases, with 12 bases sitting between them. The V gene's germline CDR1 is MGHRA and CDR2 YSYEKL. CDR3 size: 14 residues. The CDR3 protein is CASSQVTGLAEAFF. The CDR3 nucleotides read TGCGCCAGCAGCCAAGTCACGGGTTTAGCTGAAGCTTTCTTT.

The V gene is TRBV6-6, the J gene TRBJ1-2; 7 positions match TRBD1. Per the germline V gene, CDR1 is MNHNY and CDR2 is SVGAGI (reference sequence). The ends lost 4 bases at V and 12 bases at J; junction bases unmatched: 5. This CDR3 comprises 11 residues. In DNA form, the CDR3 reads TGTGCCAGCAGTTCCGGGACAGCTGACACCTTC. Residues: CASSSGTADTF.

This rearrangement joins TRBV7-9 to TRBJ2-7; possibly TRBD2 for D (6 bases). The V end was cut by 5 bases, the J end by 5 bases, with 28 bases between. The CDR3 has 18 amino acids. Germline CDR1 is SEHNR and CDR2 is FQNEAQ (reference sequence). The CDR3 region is CASSPKAGRSAKGNEQYF. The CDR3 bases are TGTGCCAGCAGCCCGAAGGCGGGAAGGTCAGCGAAAGGGAACGAGCAGTACTTC.

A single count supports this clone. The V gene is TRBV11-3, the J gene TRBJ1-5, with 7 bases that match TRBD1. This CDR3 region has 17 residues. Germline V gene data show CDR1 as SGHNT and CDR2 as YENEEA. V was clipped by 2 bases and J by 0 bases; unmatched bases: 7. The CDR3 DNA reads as TGTGCCAGCAGCTTAAGCCGACAGGGAGATAGCAATCAGCCCCAGCATTTT. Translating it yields CASSLSRQGDSNQPQHF.

The CDR3 nucleotides read TGTGCCAGTAGCCGGGAGGACACCGTCTCCTACGAGCAGTACTTC. Translated, it gives CASSREDTVSYEQYF. This rearrangement joins TRBV19 to TRBJ2-7; TRBD2 aligns across 7 bases. Per the germline V gene, CDR1 is LNHDA and CDR2 is SQIVND (reference sequence). The CDR3 has 15 residues. Unmatched junction bases numbered 8, after V lost 6 bases and J lost 0 bases. Drawing the rest from reference TRBV19 and TRBJ2-7, the complete variable domain is DGGITQSPKYLFRKEGQNVTLSCEQNLNHDAMYWYRQDPGQGLRLIYYSQIVNDFQKGDIAEGYSVSREKKESFPLTVTSAQKNPTAFYLCASSREDTVSYEQYFGPGTRLTVT.

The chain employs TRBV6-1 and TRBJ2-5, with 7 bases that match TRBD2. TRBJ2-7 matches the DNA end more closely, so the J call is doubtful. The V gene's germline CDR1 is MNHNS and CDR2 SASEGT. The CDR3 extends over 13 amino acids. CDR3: CASTWDYIYEQYF. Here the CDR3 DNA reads TGTGCCAGCACCTGGGACTACATCTACGAGCAGTACTTC.

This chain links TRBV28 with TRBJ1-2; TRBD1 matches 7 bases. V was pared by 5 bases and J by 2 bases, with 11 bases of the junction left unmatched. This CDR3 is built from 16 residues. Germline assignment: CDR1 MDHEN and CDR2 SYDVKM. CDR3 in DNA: TGTGCCAGCAGTGACCCCTCGGGACAGAGAAACTATGGCTACACCTTC. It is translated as CASSDPSGQRNYGYTF.

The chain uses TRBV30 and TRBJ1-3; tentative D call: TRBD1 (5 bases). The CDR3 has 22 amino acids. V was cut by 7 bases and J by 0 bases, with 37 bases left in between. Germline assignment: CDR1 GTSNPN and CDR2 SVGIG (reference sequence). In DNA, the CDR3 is TGTGCCTTCCCAAATGGGGGGGGTGCCCTCTTCCACATATTGTTCTCTGGAAACACCATATATTTT. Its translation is CAFPNGGGALFHILFSGNTIYF. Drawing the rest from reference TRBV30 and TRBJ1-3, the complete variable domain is SQTIHQWPATLVQPVGSPLSLECTVEGTSNPNLYWYRQAAGRGLQLLFYSVGIGQISSEVPQNLSASRPQDRQFILSSKKLLLSDSGFYLCAFPNGGGALFHILFSGNTIYFGEGSWLTVV.

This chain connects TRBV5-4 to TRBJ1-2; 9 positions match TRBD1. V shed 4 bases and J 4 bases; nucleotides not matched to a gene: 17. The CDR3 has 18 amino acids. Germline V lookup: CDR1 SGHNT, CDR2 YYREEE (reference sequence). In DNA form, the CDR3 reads TGTGCCAGCAGCGCCACCGGGACAGGGCTCGTGTTCGGCTATGGCTACACCTTC. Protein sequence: CASSATGTGLVFGYGYTF.

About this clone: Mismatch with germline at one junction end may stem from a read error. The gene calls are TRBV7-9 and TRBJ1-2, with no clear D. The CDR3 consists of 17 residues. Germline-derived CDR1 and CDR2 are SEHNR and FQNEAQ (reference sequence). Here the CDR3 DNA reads TGTTCCAGCAGCTTTGTGTTAAATTTGGCCACTAACTATGGCTACACCTTC. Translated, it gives CSSSFVLNLATNYGYTF. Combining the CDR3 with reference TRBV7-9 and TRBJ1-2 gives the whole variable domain DTGVSQNPRHKITKRGQNVTFRCDPISEHNRLYWYRQTLGQGPEFLTYFQNEAQLEKSRLLSDRFSAERPKGSFSTLEIQRTEQGDSAMYLCSSSFVLNLATNYGYTFGSGTRLTVV.

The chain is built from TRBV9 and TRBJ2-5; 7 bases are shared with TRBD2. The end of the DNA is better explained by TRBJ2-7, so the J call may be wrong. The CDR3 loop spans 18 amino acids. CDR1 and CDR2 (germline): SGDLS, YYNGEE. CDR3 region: CASSVGPASGRSSYEQYF. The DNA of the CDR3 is TGTGCCAGCAGCGTAGGCCCCGCTAGCGGTAGGAGCTCCTACGAGCAGTACTTC.

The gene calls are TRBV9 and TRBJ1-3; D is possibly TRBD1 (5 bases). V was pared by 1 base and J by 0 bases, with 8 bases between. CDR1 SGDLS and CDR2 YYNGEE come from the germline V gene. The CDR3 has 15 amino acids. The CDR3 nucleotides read TGTGCCAGCAGCGTACAGGGTATCTCTGGAAACACCATATATTTT. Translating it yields CASSVQGISGNTIYF.

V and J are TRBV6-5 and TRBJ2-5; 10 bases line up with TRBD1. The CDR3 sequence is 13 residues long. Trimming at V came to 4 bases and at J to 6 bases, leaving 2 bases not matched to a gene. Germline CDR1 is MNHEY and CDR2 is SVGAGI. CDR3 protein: CASSSGQGKTQYF. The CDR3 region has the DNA TGTGCCAGCAGTTCGGGACAGGGGAAGACCCAGTACTTC.